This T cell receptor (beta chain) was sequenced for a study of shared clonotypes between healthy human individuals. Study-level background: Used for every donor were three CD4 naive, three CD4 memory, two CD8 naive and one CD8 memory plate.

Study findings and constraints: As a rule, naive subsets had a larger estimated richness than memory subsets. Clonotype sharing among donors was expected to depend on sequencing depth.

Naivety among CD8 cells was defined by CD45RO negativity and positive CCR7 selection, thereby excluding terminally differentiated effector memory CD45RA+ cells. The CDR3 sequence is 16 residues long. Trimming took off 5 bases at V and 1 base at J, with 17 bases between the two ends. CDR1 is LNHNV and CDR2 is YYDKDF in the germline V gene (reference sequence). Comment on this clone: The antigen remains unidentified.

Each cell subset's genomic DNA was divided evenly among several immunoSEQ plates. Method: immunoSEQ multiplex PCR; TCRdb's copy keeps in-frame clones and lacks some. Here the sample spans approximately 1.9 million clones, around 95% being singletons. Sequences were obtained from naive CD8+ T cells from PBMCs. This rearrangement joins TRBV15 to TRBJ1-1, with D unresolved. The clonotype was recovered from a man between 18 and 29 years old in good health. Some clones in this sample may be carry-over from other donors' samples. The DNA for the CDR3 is TGTGCCACCAGCGGACCCCCGCGGGTATCGAACACTGAAGCTTTCTTT. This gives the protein CATSGPPRVSNTEAFF.